This T cell receptor (beta chain) was captured by sequencing in a study of CD8 T cell repertoires and HIV-1 epitope variants. The germline V gene has CDR1 SGHDT and CDR2 YYEEEE. The V and J ends lost 5 bases and 4 bases respectively, with 17 bases between them. The CDR3 runs 15 residues. A remark on this clone: As yet, its antigen is unknown.

Study-wide points: Roughly 10 TCR beta clonotypes were antigen-specific, 5 or 6 apparently recognizing autologous or escape variants.

On the immunoSEQ platform, TCR beta CDR3s were sequenced at survey depth. Sequenced by immunoSEQ multiplex PCR; TCRdb stores in-frame clones only, minus some. Among roughly 2,500 clones listed, 73% were seen once. Specimen: cultured CD8+ T cells derived from PBMCs. This sequence originates from a male donor with HIV. The rearrangement links TRBV5-6 to TRBJ2-3; D is perhaps TRBD2 (6 bases). This chain's CDR3 is CASSGTGAWADTQYF. The CDR3 bases are TGTGCCAGCAGTGGTACGGGAGCTTGGGCAGATACGCAGTATTTT. The entire variable domain, with the rest obtained from reference TRBV5-6 and TRBJ2-3, is as follows: DAGVTQSPTHLIKTRGQQVTLRCSPKSGHDTVSWYQQALGQGPQFIFQYYEEEERQRGNFPDRFSGHQFPNYSSELNVNALLLGDSALYLCASSGTGAWADTQYFGPGTRLTVL.